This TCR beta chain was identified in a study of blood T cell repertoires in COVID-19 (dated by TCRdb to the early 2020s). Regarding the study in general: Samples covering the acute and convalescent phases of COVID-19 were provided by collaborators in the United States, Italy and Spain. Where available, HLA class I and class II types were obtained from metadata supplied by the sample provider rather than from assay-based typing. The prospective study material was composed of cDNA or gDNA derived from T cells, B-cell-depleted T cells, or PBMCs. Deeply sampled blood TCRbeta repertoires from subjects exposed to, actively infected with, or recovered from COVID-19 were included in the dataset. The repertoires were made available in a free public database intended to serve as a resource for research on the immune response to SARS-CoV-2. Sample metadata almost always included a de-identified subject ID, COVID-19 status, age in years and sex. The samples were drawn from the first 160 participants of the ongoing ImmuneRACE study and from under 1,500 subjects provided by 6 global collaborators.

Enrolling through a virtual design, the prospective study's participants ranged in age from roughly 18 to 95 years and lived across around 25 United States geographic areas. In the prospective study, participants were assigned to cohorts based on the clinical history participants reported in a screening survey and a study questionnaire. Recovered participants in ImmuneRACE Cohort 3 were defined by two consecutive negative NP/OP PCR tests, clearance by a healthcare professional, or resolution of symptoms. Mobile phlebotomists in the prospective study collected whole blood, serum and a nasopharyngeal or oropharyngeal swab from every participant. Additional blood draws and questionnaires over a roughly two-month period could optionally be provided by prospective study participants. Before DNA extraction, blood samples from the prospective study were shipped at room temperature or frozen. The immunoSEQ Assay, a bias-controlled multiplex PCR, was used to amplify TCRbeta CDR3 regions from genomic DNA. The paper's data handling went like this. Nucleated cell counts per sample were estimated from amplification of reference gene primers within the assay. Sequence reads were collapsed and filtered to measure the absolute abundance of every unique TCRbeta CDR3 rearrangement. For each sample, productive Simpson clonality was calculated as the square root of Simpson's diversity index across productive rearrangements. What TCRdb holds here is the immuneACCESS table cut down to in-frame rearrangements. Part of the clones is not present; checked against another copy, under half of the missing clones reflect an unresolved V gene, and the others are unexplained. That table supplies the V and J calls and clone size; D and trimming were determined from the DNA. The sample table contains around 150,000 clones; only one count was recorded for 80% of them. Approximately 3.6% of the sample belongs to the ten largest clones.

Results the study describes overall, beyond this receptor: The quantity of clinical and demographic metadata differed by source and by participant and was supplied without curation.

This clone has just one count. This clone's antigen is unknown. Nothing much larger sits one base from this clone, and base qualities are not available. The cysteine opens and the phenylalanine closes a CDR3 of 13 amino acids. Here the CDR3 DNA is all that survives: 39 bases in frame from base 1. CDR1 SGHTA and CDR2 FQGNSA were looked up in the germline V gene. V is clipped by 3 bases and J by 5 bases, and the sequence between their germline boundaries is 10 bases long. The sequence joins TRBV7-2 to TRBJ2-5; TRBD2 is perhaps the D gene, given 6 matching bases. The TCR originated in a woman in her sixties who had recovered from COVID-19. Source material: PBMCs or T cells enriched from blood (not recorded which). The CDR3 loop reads CASSFRRGETQYF. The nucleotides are TGTGCCAGCAGCTTTCGACGGGGGGAGACCCAGTACTTC.